This entry is about one TCR beta chain. The sample originates from a study of T cell changes during pregnancy in multiple sclerosis. The assay was immunoSEQ multiplex PCR, and TCRdb's table has in-frame clones only and misses some. The table has about 38,000 clones, approximately 91% seen once; the top ten hold about 0.34%. Per germline, CDR1 SEHNR and CDR2 FQNEAQ (reference sequence). Trimming left V 1 base short and J 4 bases short, with 13 bases between. The CDR3 sequence is 15 residues long. This clonotype was sampled from a female donor in good health, enrolled as a control in a pregnancy study. Material: CD4+ T cells from peripheral blood mononuclear cells, obtained after pregnancy. The chain is built from TRBV7-9 and TRBJ1-2; possible D gene TRBD1, 6 bases. CDR3 sequence: CASSLEGGEFYGYTF. CDR3 nucleotides: TGTGCCAGCAGCTTAGAAGGGGGAGAGTTCTATGGCTACACCTTC.